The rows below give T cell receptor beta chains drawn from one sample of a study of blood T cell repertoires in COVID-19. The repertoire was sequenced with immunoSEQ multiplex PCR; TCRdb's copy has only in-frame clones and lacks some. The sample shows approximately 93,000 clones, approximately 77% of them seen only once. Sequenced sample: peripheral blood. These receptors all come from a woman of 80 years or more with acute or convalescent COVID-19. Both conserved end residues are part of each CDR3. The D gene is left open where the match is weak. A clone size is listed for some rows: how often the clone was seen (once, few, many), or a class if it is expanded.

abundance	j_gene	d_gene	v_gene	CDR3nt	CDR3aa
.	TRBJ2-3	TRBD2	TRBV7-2	TGTGCCAGCAGCTTAGTTAGCGGGGGGAAAGATACGCAGTATTTT	CASSLVSGGKDTQYF
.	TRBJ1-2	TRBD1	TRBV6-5	TGTGCCAGTAGATCTCGACAGGGAACTAACTATGGCTACACCTTC	CASRSRQGTNYGYTF
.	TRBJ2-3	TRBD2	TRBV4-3	TGCGCCAGCAGCCGGAGGCTAGCGGGAGGGATTGGCCCAGAGGGTACGCAGTATTTT	CASSRRLAGGIGPEGTQYF
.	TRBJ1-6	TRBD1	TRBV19	TGTGCCAGTAGCAGGACTGGACAGGGTACTTCACCCCTCCACTTT	CASSRTGQGTSPLHF
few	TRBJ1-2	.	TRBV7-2	TGTGCCAGCAGCTTAGATCAAAATAACTATGGCTACACCTTC	CASSLDQNNYGYTF
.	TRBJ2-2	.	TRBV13	TGTGCCAGCAGCGTACAGGGAGCGAACACCGGGGAGCTGTTTTTT	CASSVQGANTGELFF
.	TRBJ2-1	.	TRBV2	TGTGCCAGCAGGGGGGCAAACAATGAGCAGTTCTTC	CASRGANNEQFF
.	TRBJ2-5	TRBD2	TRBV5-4	TGTGCCAGCAGCCGGGGGGGGTCGGGTGCTGAGACCCAGTACTTC	CASSRGGSGAETQYF
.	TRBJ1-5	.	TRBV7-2	TGTGCCAGCAGCTACAGCAGAGGGAGCAATCAGCCCCAGCATTTT	CASSYSRGSNQPQHF
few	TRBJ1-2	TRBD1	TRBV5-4	TGTGCCAGCAGATTGGGGGGGACAGGCTCGCACTATGGCTACACCTTC	CASRLGGTGSHYGYTF
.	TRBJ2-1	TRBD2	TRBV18	TGTGCCAGCTCACCTTTTAGCGGGAGAGCGGGCAATGAGCAGTTCTTC	CASSPFSGRAGNEQFF
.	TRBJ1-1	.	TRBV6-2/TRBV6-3	TGTGCCAGCAGTTACCTAGGTGGTGGGAACACTGAAGCTTTCTTT	CASSYLGGGNTEAFF
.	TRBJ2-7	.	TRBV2	TGTGCCAGCAGTGCGGTGAGGGAGGTGCAAGGCGAGCAGTACTTC	CASSAVREVQGEQYF
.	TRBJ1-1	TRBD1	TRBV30	TGTGCCTGGAGGGGGGACAGTGTACTCGCTGAAGCTTTCTTT	CAWRGDSVLAEAFF
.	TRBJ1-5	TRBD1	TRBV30	TGTGCCTGGAGTGTAGACAGGGGAAATCAGCCCCAGCATTTT	CAWSVDRGNQPQHF
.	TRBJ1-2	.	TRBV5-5	TGTGCCAGCAGCTTGGGGCAGGGAGGCTACACCTTC	CASSLGQGGYTF
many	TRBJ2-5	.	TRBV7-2	TGTGCCAGCAGCTTAAGGGAAACTCGGGAGTCCAAAGAGACCCAGTACTTC	CASSLRETRESKETQYF